A single sample gave rise to the 15 T cell receptor beta chains below, sequenced in a study of blood T cell repertoires in COVID-19. The data were produced by immunoSEQ multiplex PCR, yet TCRdb's version contains in-frame clones alone and is incomplete. The sample lists 400,000 or so clones; around 90% were seen once. Sequencing was carried out using peripheral blood. The receptors shown here come from a man between 18 and 35 years old with COVID-19, enrolled during active disease.

This clone has a single count. The V call is TRBV6-2 or TRBV6-3, the J call TRBJ2-2; a weak D match, TRBD2 (5 bases). Looked up from germline, CDR1 is MNHEY and CDR2 is SVGEGT. Trimming left V 5 bases short and J 6 bases short, with 16 bases between. The length of the CDR3 is 15 residues. As DNA, the CDR3 is TGTGCCAGCAGTAGTAGGCCTAGCTTTGCCGGGGAGCTGTTTTTT. As protein: CASSSRPSFAGELFF.

The V call is TRBV4-2, the J call TRBJ2-7, with 10 bases that match TRBD2. Germline-derived CDR1 and CDR2 are LGHNA and YNFKEQ. The CDR3 has 17 residues. The trim removed 2 bases at V and 3 bases at J, leaving 10 bases unmatched. CDR3: CASSQPWLPSGGYEQYF. The CDR3 nucleotides are TGTGCCAGCAGCCAACCCTGGTTGCCTAGCGGGGGCTACGAGCAGTACTTC.

The chain employs TRBV7-9 and TRBJ2-7, with TRBD1 identical over 10 bases. The CDR3 has 14 amino acids. Unmatched junction bases numbered 8, after V lost 6 bases and J lost 6 bases. The germline V gene has CDR1 SEHNR and CDR2 FQNEAQ (reference sequence). CDR3 region: CASRDDRGQGEQYF. CDR3 bases: TGTGCCAGCAGAGATGACAGGGGGCAAGGCGAGCAGTACTTC.

This chain uses TRBV15 with TRBJ2-1, with D perhaps TRBD1 (5 bases). The length of the CDR3 is 14 residues. Per germline, CDR1 LNHNV and CDR2 YYDKDF (reference sequence). The ends were cut back, 7 bases at V and 4 bases at J, with 14 bases in the middle. The CDR3 reads CATTDSLAYNEQFF. In DNA form, the CDR3 reads TGTGCCACCACAGACAGCCTGGCGTACAATGAGCAGTTCTTC.

The V call is TRBV6-6, the J call TRBJ2-1, with a tentative D call TRBD1 (6 bases). Looked up from germline, CDR1 is MNHNY and CDR2 is SVGAGI (reference sequence). CDR3 size: 12 residues. V lost 0 bases and J 10 bases, leaving 7 bases between the germline ends. In DNA, the CDR3 is TGTGCCAGCAGTTACTCTCAGGGGGAGCAGTTCTTC. Translated: CASSYSQGEQFF.

This chain links TRBV5-1 with TRBJ1-5; tentative D call: TRBD1 (5 bases). This CDR3 has 15 amino acids. The germline V gene encodes CDR1 SGHRS and CDR2 YFSETQ. V dropped 0 bases and J dropped 5 bases, with 12 bases sitting between them. The CDR3 nucleotides are TGCGCCAGCAGCTTGGAGGGGTTTGTGGATCAGCCCCAGCATTTT. This codes for CASSLEGFVDQPQHF.

In the case of this clone: This specimen includes other DNA sequences encoding the same CDR3. The chain links TRBV5-1 to TRBJ2-1, with 11 bases lining up with TRBD2. CDR1 and CDR2 from the germline V gene are SGHRS and YFSETQ. V trimming: 2 bases; J trimming: 0 bases; junction bases outside the gene matches: 1. The CDR3 is made up of 16 amino acids. The DNA of the CDR3 is TGCGCCAGCAGCTTTACTAGCGGGAGCTCCTACAATGAGCAGTTCTTC. Translating it yields CASSFTSGSSYNEQFF.

J is TRBJ1-6 and V is TRBV2; TRBD1 agrees at 7 bases. With 7 bases clipped from V and 10 bases from J, the junction kept 7 bases outside the gene matches. This CDR3 is 13 amino acids long. Germline-derived CDR1 and CDR2 are SNHLY and FYNNEI. The chain's CDR3 is CASTRTGRSPLHF. CDR3 sequence (DNA): TGTGCCAGCACGAGGACAGGACGATCACCCCTCCACTTT.

V and J are TRBV5-4 and TRBJ1-5; 8 bases match TRBD1. J gave up 7 bases and V 2 bases, and 2 bases lay outside the gene matches. The germline V gene has CDR1 SGHNT and CDR2 YYREEE (reference sequence). The CDR3 sequence is 13 residues long. CDR3 in amino acids: CASSLQGEQPQHF. The CDR3 coding sequence is TGTGCCAGCAGCTTACAGGGGGAACAGCCCCAGCATTTT.

J is TRBJ1-1 and V is TRBV19; no clear D gene. The CDR3 totals 12 residues. Germline CDR1 is LNHDA and CDR2 is SQIVND (reference sequence). V dropped 10 bases and J dropped 1 base, with 10 bases sitting between them. CDR3 nucleotide sequence: TGTGCCACCTCCCACGGGAACACTGAAGCTTTCTTT. Its protein is CATSHGNTEAFF. Drawing the rest from reference TRBV19 and TRBJ1-1, the complete variable domain is DGGITQSPKYLFRKEGQNVTLSCEQNLNHDAMYWYRQDPGQGLRLIYYSQIVNDFQKGDIAEGYSVSREKKESFPLTVTSAQKNPTAFYLCATSHGNTEAFFGQGTRLTVV.

This rearrangement joins TRBV3-1 (or the pseudogene TRBV3-2) to TRBJ2-7, with TRBD1 as a possible D gene (6 bases). Germline values: CDR1 LGHDT, CDR2 YNNKEL (reference sequence). The length of the CDR3 is 13 residues. The V end was cut by 4 bases, the J end by 4 bases, with 11 bases between. Here the CDR3 DNA reads TGTGCCAGCAGCCGCCAACAGGGTTACGAGCAGTACTTC. It codes for CASSRQQGYEQYF.

The genes are TRBV11-2 and TRBJ2-7; TRBD2 matches 8 bases. The CDR3 is 15 residues long. Trimming at V came to 5 bases and at J to 1 base, leaving 7 bases not matched to a gene. Germline-derived CDR1 and CDR2 are SGHAT and FQNNGV. The DNA of the CDR3 is TGTGCCAGCAGCAGACCGGGACTAGGGTCCTACGAGCAGTACTTC. Its translation: CASSRPGLGSYEQYF.

The CDR3 sequence: CASSQGSAKQNNEQFF. The CDR3 DNA reads TGCGCCAGCAGCCAAGGATCCGCTAAACAGAACAATGAGCAGTTCTTC. The chain couples TRBV4-1 to TRBJ2-1, with D hard to call. V lost 1 base to trimming and J lost 5 bases, with 15 bases between them. CDR1 and CDR2 from the germline V gene are MGHRA and YSYEKL. The CDR3 is 16 residues long.

This sequence joins TRBV5-1 and TRBJ2-1; TRBD2 aligns across 14 bases. Looked up from germline, CDR1 is SGHRS and CDR2 is YFSETQ. J lost 9 bases, V lost 3 bases, and 2 bases had no gene match. CDR3 length: 14 amino acids. The CDR3 nucleotides are TGCGCCAGCAGCTCCGGGACTAGCGGGAGTGAGCAGTTCTTC. This sequence encodes CASSSGTSGSEQFF.

V usage is TRBV28 and J usage is TRBJ2-3, with 8 positions matching TRBD2. CDR3 length: 15 amino acids. The V and J ends lost 4 bases and 4 bases, in that order; junction bases with no gene match: 7. Germline V gene sequence: CDR1 MDHEN, CDR2 SYDVKM. CDR3 DNA sequence: TGTGCCAGCAGTTCAAGCGGGAGTAGGTCAGATACGCAGTATTTT. Protein: CASSSSGSRSDTQYF.